A single sample gave rise to the 11 T cell receptor beta chains below, sequenced in a study of T cells in Graves' hyperthyroidism and ophthalmopathy. Amplified TCR beta CDR3 regions derived from RNA transcripts. A first-round RT-PCR of the TCR CDR3 used the HTBI primer set. TCRdb redid the calling of the multiplex PCR reads with MiXCR, one entry per CDR3 protein. The data contain 400,000 or so distinct CDR3 sequences, nearly 15% of them singletons. What was sequenced was blood. Source of these receptors: a woman aged 60-75 years with Graves' ophthalmopathy.

The chain couples TRBV5-1 to TRBJ2-1; 16 nucleotides line up with TRBD2. The CDR3 is 18 amino acids. Germline-derived CDR1 and CDR2 are SGHRS and YFSETQ. Unmatched junction bases numbered 10, after V lost 4 bases and J lost 6 bases. Here the CDR3 reads CASSRGGGTSGRANEQFF. CDR3 sequence (DNA): TGCGCCAGCAGCAGGGGAGGAGGGACTAGCGGGAGGGCCAATGAGCAGTTCTTC.

This chain joins TRBV19 and TRBJ1-2; D uncertain. Trimming shortened V by 5 bases and J by 4 bases, and 17 bases separated the two germline ends. Germline-derived CDR1 and CDR2 are LNHDA and SQIVND (reference sequence). The CDR3 spans 15 residues. The CDR3 reads CASSLLGPKPYGYTF. The CDR3 bases are TGTGCCAGTAGTCTCCTGGGTCCCAAGCCCTATGGCTACACCTTC.

Many counts were recorded for this clonotype. The chain recombines TRBV28 with TRBJ1-6; 8 bases are a match to TRBD1. The CDR3 spans 11 residues. Germline trimming cut 8 bases from V and 14 bases from J; bases unmatched to any gene: 5. CDR1 is MDHEN, CDR2 SYDVKM, per germline. Here the CDR3 DNA reads TGTGCCAGCGGGACAGGACTAACCCTCCACTTT. Protein product: CASGTGLTLHF.

V usage is TRBV6-1 and J usage is TRBJ2-5; TRBD1 agrees at 8 bases. The V segment lost 7 bases and the J segment 4 bases; nucleotides outside the gene matches: 11. Per germline, CDR1 MNHNS and CDR2 SASEGT. CDR3 length equals 15 residues. The DNA for the CDR3 is TGTGCCAGCAATCTATTAGGACAGGGCGGAGAGACCCAGTACTTC. The encoded protein is CASNLLGQGGETQYF.

This clonotype was recorded many times. The chain uses TRBV28 and TRBJ2-4, with 7 bases lining up with TRBD1. V shed 6 bases and J 10 bases; nucleotides not matched to a gene: 9. The CDR3 extends over 13 amino acids. Looked up from germline, CDR1 is MDHEN and CDR2 is SYDVKM. Written as DNA, the CDR3 is TGTGCCAGCAGAGCCGGGACAGACGAAATTCAGTACTTC. It encodes CASRAGTDEIQYF. Drawing the rest from reference TRBV28 and TRBJ2-4, the complete variable domain is DVKVTQSSRYLVKRTGEKVFLECVQDMDHENMFWYRQDPGLGLRLIYFSYDVKMKEKGDIPEGYSVSREKKERFSLILESASTNQTSMYLCASRAGTDEIQYFGAGTRLSVL.

This clonotype was picked up many times. The chain employs TRBV20-1 and TRBJ1-1, with D tentatively TRBD1 (5 bases). The CDR3 is made up of 17 amino acids. Germline-derived CDR1 and CDR2 are DFQATT and SNEGSKA (reference sequence). Trimming removed 4 bases from V and 5 bases from J, with 26 bases in between. CDR3: CSATAYRGDLMRTEAFF. CDR3 DNA: TGCAGTGCTACCGCTTATAGGGGCGATTTGATGAGGACTGAAGCTTTCTTT.

This clonotype showed up many times. V is TRBV29-1 and J is TRBJ2-3; perhaps TRBD1 as D (5 bases). This CDR3 is 14 amino acids long. The germline V gene has CDR1 SQVTM and CDR2 ANQGSEA. V lost 5 bases and J 2 bases, leaving 14 bases between the germline ends. CDR3 in DNA: TGCAGCGTTTCTGCCGGACATACCACAGATACGCAGTATTTT. This sequence encodes CSVSAGHTTDTQYF.

This clonotype has ten or more counts. V gene TRBV20-1 combines with J gene TRBJ1-5; the match to TRBD1 covers 7 bases. Germline trimming cut 3 bases from V and 0 bases from J; bases unmatched to any gene: 5. The CDR3 runs 15 residues. Germline CDR1 DFQATT, CDR2 SNEGSKA (reference sequence). CDR3 sequence: CSARLNRGSNQPQHF. DNA of the CDR3: TGCAGTGCTAGGCTCAACAGGGGTAGCAATCAGCCCCAGCATTTT.

This clonotype came up a few times. The V gene is TRBV15, the J gene TRBJ2-1; possibly TRBD1 for D (6 bases). Germline CDR1 and CDR2: LNHNV and YYDKDF (reference sequence). Trimming stripped 7 bases from V and 8 bases from J, with 15 bases between. The CDR3 contains 13 residues. The DNA for the CDR3 is TGTGCCACCAACACAGGGTCCGGCGATGAGCAGTTCTTC. This translates into CATNTGSGDEQFF.

V and J are TRBV28 and TRBJ1-1; TRBD1 is a possible D gene (6 bases). CDR3 size: 15 residues. V lost 4 bases to trimming and J lost 1 base, with 13 bases between them. Germline V gene data show CDR1 as MDHEN and CDR2 as SYDVKM. The CDR3 nucleotides read TGTGCCAGCAGTTCGGGGGGCCACACGAACACTGAAGCTTTCTTT. Protein product: CASSSGGHTNTEAFF.

This clonotype was seen many times. The chain uses TRBV5-1 and TRBJ2-3; D remains unclear. Germline-derived CDR1 and CDR2 are SGHRS and YFSETQ. The length of the CDR3 is 16 residues. Trimming stripped 4 bases from V and 0 bases from J, with 15 bases between. DNA of the CDR3: TGCGCCAGCAGCGAAGGAATACAAACTAGCACAGATACGCAGTATTTT. It codes for CASSEGIQTSTDTQYF.